Presented here are 14 T cell receptor beta chains from one specimen sequenced in a study of blood T cells in healthy people across ages. Combining a sample-barcoded 5' primer with a J-beta primer mix, a second PCR ran for 7 to 11 cycles. Each CDR3 protein is one row after TCRdb ran MiXCR on the 5' RACE reads. The table shows over 1,300,000 distinct CDR3 sequences, with approximately 59% occurring only once. The specimen sequenced was blood. All receptors derive from a man younger than 35 in good health.

The chain uses TRBV2 and TRBJ2-1; D is unresolved. This CDR3 is 10 amino acids long. The germline gives CDR1 SNHLY, CDR2 FYNNEI. Trimming stripped 8 bases from V and 6 bases from J, with 5 bases between. As DNA, the CDR3 is TGTGCCAGCCAAACCAATGAGCAGTTCTTC. It is translated as CASQTNEQFF.

V usage is TRBV5-1 and J usage is TRBJ2-3; the D gene is possibly TRBD1 (5 bases). The CDR3 is made up of 16 amino acids. Trimming shortened V by 0 bases and J by 3 bases, and 14 bases separated the two germline ends. CDR1 is SGHRS and CDR2 is YFSETQ in the germline V gene. Written as DNA, the CDR3 is TGCGCCAGCAGCTTGGGGTTTCCCCAGGGAACAGATACGCAGTATTTT. Translated, it gives CASSLGFPQGTDTQYF.

The rearrangement joins TRBV5-1 to TRBJ2-3; possibly TRBD1 for D (6 bases). The CDR3 covers 13 residues. V shed 5 bases and J shed 2 bases, with 9 bases lying between them. From germline, CDR1 is SGHRS and CDR2 YFSETQ. The CDR3 sequence is CASRQGDTDTQYF. CDR3 in DNA: TGCGCCAGCAGACAGGGCGACACAGATACGCAGTATTTT.

The rearrangement uses TRBV15 and TRBJ2-1; D is perhaps TRBD2 (5 bases). Trimming took off 6 bases at V and 0 bases at J, with 12 bases between the two ends. Per germline, CDR1 LNHNV and CDR2 YYDKDF (reference sequence). This CDR3 has 15 amino acids. This CDR3 reads CATRPLVHSYNEQFF. The CDR3 nucleotides are TGTGCCACCAGACCACTAGTCCACTCCTACAATGAGCAGTTCTTC. Using reference TRBV15 and TRBJ2-1 for the parts outside the CDR3, the full variable domain is DAMVIQNPRYQVTQFGKPVTLSCSQTLNHNVMYWYQQKSSQAPKLLFHYYDKDFNNEADTPDNFQSRRPNTSFCFLDIRSPGLGDTAMYLCATRPLVHSYNEQFFGPGTRLTVL.

The V and J genes are TRBV6-1 and TRBJ2-3; 10 bases align to TRBD1. CDR3 size: 16 residues. After removal of 6 bases from V and 3 bases from J, the junction contained 9 bases not matched to a gene. CDR1 MNHNS and CDR2 SASEGT come from the germline V gene. CDR3 amino acids: CASRWTGTGVTDTQYF. The CDR3 DNA is TGTGCCAGCAGATGGACCGGGACAGGGGTAACAGATACGCAGTATTTT.

The rearrangement joins TRBV2 to TRBJ1-6; D is undetermined. The CDR3 loop spans 16 amino acids. The V gene's germline CDR1 is SNHLY and CDR2 FYNNEI. V lost 8 bases, J lost 0 bases, and 14 bases lay in between. The CDR3 sequence: CASRGGSSSYNSPLHF. The CDR3 coding sequence is TGTGCCAGCCGAGGAGGGAGTAGCTCCTATAATTCACCCCTCCACTTT. The variable domain in full, with the rest retrieved from reference TRBV2 and TRBJ1-6, is EPEVTQTPSHQVTQMGQEVILRCVPISNHLYFYWYRQILGQKVEFLVSFYNNEISEKSEIFDDQFSVERPDGSNFTLKIRSTKLEDSAMYFCASRGGSSSYNSPLHFGNGTRLTVT.

This clonotype was found a few times. The rearrangement uses TRBV11-2 and TRBJ2-7, with a possible D match to TRBD2 (5 bases). Germline V CDR1 and CDR2: SGHAT, FQNNGV. CDR3 length: 12 amino acids. Trimming shortened V by 4 bases and J by 7 bases, and 11 bases separated the two germline ends. CDR3 loop: CASSSSLAEQYF. CDR3 coding DNA: TGTGCCAGCAGCTCTTCTCTAGCAGAGCAGTACTTC.

V and J are TRBV12-3 or TRBV12-4 and TRBJ1-1; D perhaps matches TRBD1 (5 bases). V was cut by 3 bases and J by 2 bases, with 13 bases left in between. The CDR3 loop spans 15 amino acids. The DNA of the CDR3 is TGTGCCAGCAGTTTGGGGGGACTGTTTAACACTGAAGCTTTCTTT. This codes for CASSLGGLFNTEAFF.

The V gene is TRBV7-2, the J gene TRBJ2-1; TRBD2 agrees at 10 bases. The CDR3 has 16 amino acids. The V and J ends lost 1 base and 9 bases, in that order; junction bases with no gene match: 9. Looked up from germline, CDR1 is SGHTA and CDR2 is FQGNSA. CDR3 DNA: TGTGCCAGCAGCTTAGATCTAGCGGGGGCCCGAAGTGAGCAGTTCTTC. This gives the protein CASSLDLAGARSEQFF.

The chain carries TRBV7-2 and TRBJ2-7; D is ambiguous. CDR3 length: 14 amino acids. Germline lookup yields CDR1 SGHTA and CDR2 FQGNSA. The ends were cut back, 1 base at V and 3 bases at J, with 10 bases in the middle. The CDR3 region is CASSLGPVDYEQYF. The CDR3 nucleotides read TGTGCCAGCAGCTTAGGGCCAGTCGACTACGAGCAGTACTTC.

This clonotype was seen a few times. The V gene is TRBV11-2, the J gene TRBJ2-3, with D possibly being TRBD2 (6 bases). The germline gives CDR1 SGHAT, CDR2 FQNNGV. Trimming took off 7 bases at V and 2 bases at J, with 19 bases between the two ends. The CDR3 extends over 16 amino acids. CDR3 in DNA: TGTGCCAGCAACCGATTCTGGGGGGAGAACACAGATACGCAGTATTTT. It codes for CASNRFWGENTDTQYF. Drawing the rest from reference TRBV11-2 and TRBJ2-3, the complete variable domain is EAGVAQSPRYKIIEKRQSVAFWCNPISGHATLYWYQQILGQGPKLLIQFQNNGVVDDSQLPKDRFSAERLKGVDSTLKIQPAKLEDSAVYLCASNRFWGENTDTQYFGPGTRLTVL.

This clonotype has only a few counts. The CDR3 DNA reads TGTGCCAGCAGGAGAAACTACGGTGAGCAGTTCTTC. This codes for CASRRNYGEQFF. The rearrangement uses TRBV2 and TRBJ2-1; D gene uncertain. V was pared by 6 bases and J by 9 bases, with 12 bases between. The CDR3 runs to 12 residues. The germline CDR1 and CDR2 sequences are SNHLY and FYNNEI.

This clonotype has only one observation. The gene calls are TRBV12-3 or TRBV12-4 and TRBJ2-2, with TRBD1 matching 8 bases. After removal of 7 bases from V and 1 base from J, the junction contained 5 bases not matched to a gene. This CDR3 has 15 residues. CDR3 sequence: CASTPDRGNTGELFF. DNA for the CDR3: TGTGCCAGCACCCCAGACAGGGGGAACACCGGGGAGCTGTTTTTT.

The chain carries TRBV2 and TRBJ1-2; TRBD1 matches 8 bases. Trimming cost V 8 bases and J 6 bases; bases outside gene matches: 11. Germline CDR1 and CDR2: SNHLY and FYNNEI. The CDR3 spans 14 residues. The CDR3 coding sequence is TGTGCCAGCCAAAACCAGGGGGCGGGAAATGGCTACACCTTC. It is translated as CASQNQGAGNGYTF. Filled out from reference TRBV2 and TRBJ1-2, the complete variable domain reads EPEVTQTPSHQVTQMGQEVILRCVPISNHLYFYWYRQILGQKVEFLVSFYNNEISEKSEIFDDQFSVERPDGSNFTLKIRSTKLEDSAMYFCASQNQGAGNGYTFGSGTRLTVV.